This T cell receptor (beta chain) was documented in a study of chemoradiotherapy in HPV16-positive cancers. Broader study findings: Functional assays defining HPV-specific T cells used only a couple of HPV16-positive patients. Candidate HPV-specific clones and E7-related TCR motifs grew in tumor during treatment.

The assay was immunoSEQ multiplex PCR, and TCRdb's table has in-frame clones only and misses some. The sample lists under 35,000 clones, about 91% seen once, with around 5% in the top ten. This clone was observed a few times. Its antigen remains unknown. V trimming: 4 bases; J trimming: 9 bases; junction bases outside the gene matches: 8. The CDR3 has 15 amino acids. CDR1 is LNHDA, CDR2 SQIVND, per germline (reference sequence). This chain links TRBV19 with TRBJ2-5; 13 bases agree with TRBD2. This receptor was taken from a human donor with HPV-associated anogenital cancer. Sequences were derived from blood, sampled from a patient who underwent chemoradiotherapy. Written as DNA, the CDR3 is TGTGCCAGTAGTACCACGGGACTAGCGGGGTGGGCCCAGTACTTC. Translation gives CASSTTGLAGWAQYF.